The 24 T cell receptor beta chains below come from one sample, sequenced in a study of blood T cell repertoires in COVID-19. Using immunoSEQ multiplex PCR, the repertoire was profiled, and TCRdb retains in-frame clones only, with some absent. This sample has 120,000 to 150,000 clones, with 75% to 85% found just once. Source material: peripheral blood. The receptors come from a man in his sixties with acute or convalescent COVID-19.

V is TRBV18 and J is TRBJ1-2, with 7 nucleotides matching TRBD1. CDR1 KGHSH and CDR2 LQKENI come from the germline V gene. V lost 0 bases and J lost 4; bases outside the gene matches: 2. The length of the CDR3 is 14 residues. DNA for the CDR3: TGTGCCAGCTCACCACCCTGGGACAGCTATGGCTACACCTTC. This codes for CASSPPWDSYGYTF.

The chain carries TRBV11-2 and TRBJ2-1; 7 positions agree with TRBD2. CDR3 length equals 15 residues. The germline V gene has CDR1 SGHAT and CDR2 FQNNGV. The junction had 4 bases not matched to a gene; V was cut back by 5 bases and J by 0 bases. In nucleotides, the CDR3 is TGTGCCAGCAGCCCGACGGGGGGCTCCTACAATGAGCAGTTCTTC. Protein product: CASSPTGGSYNEQFF.

This chain links TRBV19 with TRBJ1-5; D gene uncertain. Between the trimmed V and J ends, which lost 7 bases and 7 bases, there was a span of 17 bases. CDR1 is LNHDA, CDR2 SQIVND, per germline (reference sequence). The length of the CDR3 is 14 residues. Here the CDR3 reads CASTAWPAGQPQHF. CDR3 bases: TGTGCCAGTACTGCTTGGCCGGCGGGGCAGCCCCAGCATTTT.

This chain joins TRBV15 and TRBJ2-7; TRBD2 matches at 13 bases. Germline CDR1 LNHNV, CDR2 YYDKDF (reference sequence). V lost 8 bases to trimming and J lost 7 bases; unmatched junction nucleotides: 5. This CDR3 is built from 13 residues. The CDR3 sequence: CATGRLAGGEQYF. CDR3 DNA sequence: TGTGCCACCGGGCGACTAGCGGGAGGAGAGCAGTACTTC.

This chain connects TRBV9 to TRBJ2-2, with 8 nucleotides matching TRBD2. The V and J ends lost 0 bases and 6 bases, in that order; junction bases with no gene match: 10. Germline-derived CDR1 and CDR2 are SGDLS and YYNGEE. CDR3 length: 17 amino acids. The CDR3 loop reads CASSVGGSGAFSGELFF. DNA for the CDR3: TGTGCCAGCAGCGTAGGGGGTAGCGGGGCCTTCTCCGGGGAGCTGTTTTTT.

The chain links TRBV10-3 to TRBJ2-7, with a tentative D call TRBD1 (6 bases). CDR1 and CDR2 (germline): ENHRY, SYGVKD. This CDR3 comprises 14 residues. V was shortened by 2 bases and J by 1 base, with 9 bases between the two germline ends. The DNA of the CDR3 is TGTGCCATCAGTGAGGCAGGGGAGTCCTACGAGCAGTACTTC. This sequence encodes CAISEAGESYEQYF.

J is TRBJ2-3 and V is TRBV30; TRBD2 matches at 14 bases. J lost 4 bases, V lost 8 bases, and 5 bases had no gene match. Germline-derived CDR1 and CDR2 are GTSNPN and SVGIG (reference sequence). The CDR3 is 14 amino acids. The DNA of the CDR3 is TGTGCCAGTAGACTAGCGGGAGGGCCAGATACGCAGTATTTT. It yields the protein CASRLAGGPDTQYF.

This clone showed up many times. The V call is TRBV19, the J call TRBJ2-1, with 11 bases that match TRBD2. The CDR3 contains 16 residues. Germline CDR1 LNHDA, CDR2 SQIVND (reference sequence). The trim removed 4 bases at V and 5 bases at J, leaving 7 bases unmatched. CDR3 DNA sequence: TGTGCCAGTAGTAGCCGTAGCGGGAGGGCCCACAATGAGCAGTTCTTC. It encodes CASSSRSGRAHNEQFF.

This clone was recorded only once. Other DNA sequences within the sample encode an identical CDR3. The rearrangement uses TRBV18 and TRBJ2-7; TRBD2 matches 10 bases. CDR1 and CDR2 from the germline V gene are KGHSH and LQKENI. This CDR3 has 15 amino acids. The V and J ends lost 3 bases and 7 bases, in that order; junction bases with no gene match: 9. CDR3 bases: TGTGCCAGCTCACCCTTAGCGGGGGGCCAGGGGGAGCAGTACTTC. It translates to CASSPLAGGQGEQYF.

The sample holds one count of this clone. The gene calls are TRBV19 and TRBJ1-2, with 7 nucleotides matching TRBD1. This CDR3 comprises 14 residues. The germline CDR1 and CDR2 sequences are LNHDA and SQIVND (reference sequence). The junction had 10 bases not matched to a gene; V was cut back by 5 bases and J by 7 bases. CDR3 sequence: CASSFRTGGLGYTF. DNA of the CDR3: TGTGCCAGTAGTTTTCGGACAGGCGGACTTGGCTACACCTTC.

The rearrangement links TRBV6-1 to TRBJ1-2; D uncertain. V lost 3 bases and J 4 bases, leaving 18 bases between the germline ends. Germline assignment: CDR1 MNHNS and CDR2 SASEGT. The CDR3 consists of 16 residues. The CDR3 is CASSDNNGRHSYGYTF. DNA for the CDR3: TGTGCCAGCAGTGACAATAACGGCAGGCACTCCTATGGCTACACCTTC.

V is TRBV18 and J is TRBJ2-1, with TRBD2 matching 8 bases. V lost 3 bases and J lost 1; bases outside the gene matches: 5. CDR1 and CDR2 (germline): KGHSH, LQKENI. CDR3 length: 16 amino acids. CDR3 nucleotide sequence: TGTGCCAGCTCACCCAAGCGGGAGATTTCCTACAATGAGCAGTTCTTC. Protein product: CASSPKREISYNEQFF. The full variable domain, completed using reference TRBV18 and TRBJ2-1, is NAGVMQNPRHLVRRRGQEARLRCSPMKGHSHVYWYRQLPEEGLKFMVYLQKENIIDESGMPKERFSAEFPKEGPSILRIQQVVRGDSAAYFCASSPKREISYNEQFFGPGTRLTVL.

The rearrangement links TRBV5-6 to TRBJ2-7; 14 bases align to TRBD2. Germline loops: CDR1 SGHDT, CDR2 YYEEEE. V shed 0 bases, J shed 6 bases, and the junction held 2 bases outside the gene matches. CDR3 length: 15 residues. In DNA, the CDR3 is TGTGCCAGCAGCTTGGGACTAGCGGGAGGGCGCGAGCAGTACTTC. Its translation: CASSLGLAGGREQYF.

CDR3 protein: CASSPNRQGTAFF. The CDR3 DNA is TGTGCCAGCAGTCCGAATAGACAGGGGACGGCTTTCTTT. The chain joins TRBV12-3 or TRBV12-4 to TRBJ1-1, with 8 bases fitting TRBD1. V lost 5 bases and J lost 11; bases outside the gene matches: 10. The CDR3 runs to 13 residues.

This clone was found once. The chain is built from TRBV30 and TRBJ2-5; tentatively, D is TRBD1 (6 bases). Trimming took 0 bases from V and 5 from J, leaving 13 bases between them. The CDR3 consists of 14 residues. Germline-derived CDR1 and CDR2 are GTSNPN and SVGIG (reference sequence). In DNA form, the CDR3 reads TGTGCCTGGAGTGTTGGGGGCGGCGGGGAGACCCAGTACTTC. This encodes CAWSVGGGGETQYF.

The J gene is TRBJ2-7, the V gene TRBV10-2; D is perhaps TRBD1 (6 bases). V was cut by 4 bases and J by 0 bases, with 16 bases left in between. Germline V gene sequence: CDR1 WSHSY, CDR2 SAAADI. The CDR3 extends over 16 amino acids. CDR3 DNA: TGCGCCAGCAGTGGGCACCCTCAGGGGACCTCCTACGAGCAGTACTTC. This codes for CASSGHPQGTSYEQYF.

V and J are TRBV28 and TRBJ1-5, with 8 bases identical to TRBD1. The CDR3 has 15 amino acids. Germline trimming cut 3 bases from V and 7 bases from J; bases unmatched to any gene: 8. Germline V lookup: CDR1 MDHEN, CDR2 SYDVKM. In DNA form, the CDR3 reads TGTGCCAGCAGTTTTGATGGACAGGGCCTACAGCCCCAGCATTTT. It encodes CASSFDGQGLQPQHF.

This clone was seen a few times. This chain joins TRBV2 and TRBJ1-1, with D perhaps TRBD1 (6 bases). Germline V gene sequence: CDR1 SNHLY, CDR2 FYNNEI. Trimming took off 5 bases at V and 5 bases at J, with 15 bases between the two ends. This CDR3 is 14 amino acids long. The CDR3 reads CASSPDRLITEAFF. CDR3 nucleotides: TGTGCCAGCAGTCCAGACAGGTTAATTACTGAAGCTTTCTTT.

The chain is built from TRBV2 and TRBJ1-2; tentative D call: TRBD1 (6 bases). Trimming left V 7 bases short and J 4 bases short, with 13 bases between. The CDR3 has 13 amino acids. Germline CDR1 SNHLY, CDR2 FYNNEI. The CDR3 loop reads CASIQGIVYGYTF. The CDR3 DNA reads TGTGCCAGCATCCAGGGGATAGTCTATGGCTACACCTTC.

The chain is built from TRBV27 and TRBJ2-1; 10 nucleotides agree with TRBD2. The CDR3 extends over 15 amino acids. J lost 5 bases, V lost 3 bases, and 4 bases had no gene match. Germline lookup yields CDR1 MNHEY and CDR2 SMNVEV (reference sequence). As DNA, the CDR3 is TGTGCCAGCAGTTTCGGGACTAGCGCTCACAATGAGCAGTTCTTC. It translates to CASSFGTSAHNEQFF.

The genes are TRBV19 and TRBJ1-4; D is possibly TRBD1 (5 bases). Trimming removed 5 bases from V and 8 bases from J, with 15 bases in between. Germline assignment: CDR1 LNHDA and CDR2 SQIVND (reference sequence). The CDR3 spans 14 residues. The CDR3 DNA reads TGTGCCAGTAGTCCCCAGGGCCCGAGGGAAAAACTGTTTTTT. Translating gives CASSPQGPREKLFF.

This clone was detected only once. V gene TRBV5-6 combines with J gene TRBJ1-4; the match to TRBD1 covers 8 bases. The CDR3 totals 13 residues. Germline loops: CDR1 SGHDT, CDR2 YYEEEE. V lost 9 bases, J lost 7 bases, and 8 bases stayed unmatched. CDR3 in DNA: TGTGCCACCACTCAGGGGGCGAGTGAAAAACTGTTTTTT. It is translated as CATTQGASEKLFF.

This clone was seen ten or more times. The genes are TRBV10-1 and TRBJ2-1; TRBD2 matches at 8 bases. This CDR3 has 15 residues. Germline trimming cut 0 bases from V and 7 bases from J; bases unmatched to any gene: 5. From germline, CDR1 is WNHNN and CDR2 SYGVQD (reference sequence). The chain's CDR3 is CASSESAGGRNEQFF. In DNA form, the CDR3 reads TGCGCCAGCAGTGAGTCGGCGGGAGGTAGGAATGAGCAGTTCTTC.

This clone was seen a single time. The chain links TRBV6-5 to TRBJ2-3, with 8 bases fitting TRBD1. Losses at the gene ends were 10 bases for V and 1 base for J; bases not matched to a gene: 7. The CDR3 has 14 amino acids. In germline, CDR1 is MNHEY, CDR2 SVGAGI. The CDR3 coding sequence is TGTGCCACCGCCCGGGGACAGGGCACAGATACGCAGTATTTT. This encodes CATARGQGTDTQYF.